One T cell receptor beta chain is described in this entry. What it recognizes is unknown. The DNA ends 3 residues before the CDR3 does, and the rest of the CDR3 is filled in from the germline J gene. HPV was found by MY09/MY11 PCR and dot-blot genotyping. Only in-frame clones appear in the TCRdb table, and some are missing; sequencing was by immunoSEQ multiplex PCR. Recorded here are 40,000 to 55,000 clones; the top ten clones represent approximately 1%. V was clipped by 5 bases and J by 4 bases, with 9 bases between them. This CDR3 is 13 amino acids long. Germline CDR1 reads LNHDA; CDR2 reads SQIVND (reference sequence). This sample was taken from a study of T cells in women clearing cervical HPV infection. About the research overall: Cases: HPV16-related CIN3 or worse on histology, a couple of invasive cancers. Control women cleared a single incident HPV16 infection within 12 months. Whole-study results and caveats: Richness differences could reflect unmeasured T-cell content per sample.

The TCR comes from a woman between 18 and 70 years old with a cervical HPV16 infection that either progressed to CIN3+ or cleared (not recorded which). The V call is TRBV19, the J call TRBJ1-5; a weak D match, TRBD1 (5 bases). Sequencing used blood buffy coat. The covered CDR3 bases are TGTGCCAGTAGTCCTGCAGGGAATCAGCCC. Residues: CASSPAGNQP. The CDR3 in full is CASSPAGNQPQHF.